The 27 T cell receptor beta chains presented below share a single source sample, sequenced in a study of control samples from healthy donors and cancer patients. Profiling relied on immunoSEQ multiplex PCR, and the TCRdb table lists in-frame clones only, not all of them. Of roughly 6,900 clones detected, more than 70% appear once; the ten largest clones hold 25% to 30%. The sample taken for sequencing was PBMCs. These receptors were obtained from a man between 65 and 80 years old with lung cancer.

This rearrangement joins TRBV7-2 to TRBJ2-7; 7 nucleotides match TRBD2. V lost 8 bases, J lost 2 bases, and 3 bases stayed unmatched. The CDR3 is made up of 12 amino acids. In germline, CDR1 is SGHTA, CDR2 FQGNSA. CDR3 region: CASRTSAYEQYF. The CDR3 DNA is TGTGCCAGCCGAACTAGCGCCTACGAGCAGTACTTC.

The table lists this clone with a count of one. The chain links TRBV7-2 to TRBJ2-1; 11 nucleotides line up with TRBD2. The germline V gene has CDR1 SGHTA and CDR2 FQGNSA. Trimming at V came to 4 bases and at J to 8 bases, leaving 4 bases not matched to a gene. The CDR3 sequence is 14 residues long. The DNA of the CDR3 is TGTGCCAGCAGCTCTAGCGGGAGGTGGTATGAGCAGTTCTTC. It is translated as CASSSSGRWYEQFF.

The chain employs TRBV3-1 (or the pseudogene TRBV3-2) and TRBJ2-1, with D hard to call. V was cut by 0 bases and J by 2 bases, with 8 bases left in between. The germline gives CDR1 LGHDT, CDR2 YNNKEL (reference sequence). The CDR3 runs to 15 residues. The CDR3 DNA follows: TGTGCCAGCAGCCAAGACAGCGCTCCCTACAATGAGCAGTTCTTC. It translates to CASSQDSAPYNEQFF.

This clone was seen a single time. The V gene is TRBV27, the J gene TRBJ2-7; no reliable D call. Germline-derived CDR1 and CDR2 are MNHEY and SMNVEV (reference sequence). Trimming cost V 3 bases and J 3 bases, with 6 bases left between them. CDR3 length: 12 residues. This CDR3 is CASSLPGYEQYF. The CDR3 DNA sequence: TGTGCCAGCAGTTTGCCGGGCTACGAGCAGTACTTC.

The rearrangement joins TRBV6-6 to TRBJ2-7, with TRBD1 matching 9 bases. V shed 4 bases and J 2 bases; nucleotides not matched to a gene: 3. CDR3 length equals 14 residues. CDR1 is MNHNY and CDR2 is SVGAGI in the germline V gene (reference sequence). The CDR3 protein is CASSSRQGAYEQYF. In nucleotides, the CDR3 is TGTGCCAGCAGTTCAAGACAGGGGGCCTACGAGCAGTACTTC.

This rearrangement joins TRBV18 to TRBJ1-5; 7 bases fit TRBD1. CDR1 is KGHSH and CDR2 is LQKENI in the germline V gene. V gave up 3 bases and J gave up 3 bases; unmatched junction bases: 8. This CDR3 spans 16 amino acids. CDR3 nucleotides: TGTGCCAGCTCACCGGTCCAGGGGGGAATCAATCAGCCCCAGCATTTT. Translated, it gives CASSPVQGGINQPQHF. Drawing the rest from reference TRBV18 and TRBJ1-5, the complete variable domain is NAGVMQNPRHLVRRRGQEARLRCSPMKGHSHVYWYRQLPEEGLKFMVYLQKENIIDESGMPKERFSAEFPKEGPSILRIQQVVRGDSAAYFCASSPVQGGINQPQHFGDGTRLSIL.

This clone was seen a few times. As DNA, the CDR3 is TGTGCCACCCAACAGGGAGGCAATCAGCCCCAGCATTTT. This codes for CATQQGGNQPQHF. The chain joins TRBV24-1 to TRBJ1-5; D possibly corresponds to TRBD1 (6 bases). Germline CDR1 is KGHDR and CDR2 is SFDVKD. The V end lost 9 bases, the J end lost 2 bases, and 10 bases lay between the germline ends. This CDR3 comprises 13 residues.

This chain joins TRBV14 and TRBJ1-2; possible D gene TRBD1, 5 bases. Germline V gene lookup returns CDR1 SGHDN and CDR2 FVKESK. The CDR3 is 15 residues long. Deletions cut 2 bases from V and 0 bases from J, with 10 bases between. The CDR3 loop is CASSQWGRANYGYTF. The CDR3 DNA reads as TGTGCCAGCAGCCAATGGGGACGAGCTAACTATGGCTACACCTTC.

V is TRBV15 and J is TRBJ1-5; TRBD1 matches at 9 bases. Germline V gene data show CDR1 as LNHNV and CDR2 as YYDKDF (reference sequence). V was clipped by 1 base and J by 3 bases; unmatched bases: 1. The CDR3 covers 15 residues. The CDR3 region has the DNA TGTGCCACCAGCAGAGGGACAGGGGACAATCAGCCCCAGCATTTT. As protein: CATSRGTGDNQPQHF.

The V call is TRBV7-8, the J call TRBJ1-6; the D is unclear. In germline, CDR1 is SGHVS, CDR2 FQNEAQ. V gave up 0 bases and J gave up 4 bases, with 13 bases separating them. The CDR3 is made up of 17 amino acids. CDR3: CASSLAGQTYYNSPLHF. The DNA of the CDR3 is TGTGCCAGCAGCTTAGCAGGGCAAACCTATTATAATTCACCCCTCCACTTT. The full variable domain, completed using reference TRBV7-8 and TRBJ1-6, is GAGVSQSPRYKVAKRGQDVALRCDPISGHVSLFWYQQALGQGPEFLTYFQNEAQLDKSGLPSDRFFAERPEGSVSTLKIQRTQQEDSAVYLCASSLAGQTYYNSPLHFGNGTRLTVT.

The chain couples TRBV28 to TRBJ2-5; D is perhaps TRBD2 (6 bases). CDR3 size: 15 residues. Germline CDR1 is MDHEN and CDR2 is SYDVKM. V was trimmed by 5 bases and J by 2 bases, leaving 15 bases between them. The CDR3 region is CASSGRDSIQETQYF. In DNA, the CDR3 is TGTGCCAGCAGTGGCCGGGACTCAATACAAGAGACCCAGTACTTC.

V gene TRBV7-8 combines with J gene TRBJ1-1, with D unresolved. Germline CDR1 and CDR2: SGHVS and FQNEAQ. Trimming took off 8 bases at V and 3 bases at J, with 13 bases between the two ends. The CDR3 spans 13 residues. Written as DNA, the CDR3 is TGTGCCAGCGGATACGACGCGGACACTGAAGCTTTCTTT. The encoded protein is CASGYDADTEAFF.

The V call is TRBV5-6, the J call TRBJ2-5; a weak D match, TRBD2 (6 bases). The germline gives CDR1 SGHDT, CDR2 YYEEEE. Between the trimmed V and J ends, which lost 0 bases and 4 bases, there was a span of 10 bases. The CDR3 is 14 amino acids. The chain's CDR3 is CASSLVGRGETQYF. CDR3 in DNA: TGTGCCAGCAGCTTGGTCGGGAGAGGAGAGACCCAGTACTTC. The whole variable domain, remainder taken from reference TRBV5-6 and TRBJ2-5, is DAGVTQSPTHLIKTRGQQVTLRCSPKSGHDTVSWYQQALGQGPQFIFQYYEEEERQRGNFPDRFSGHQFPNYSSELNVNALLLGDSALYLCASSLVGRGETQYFGPGTRLLVL.

J is TRBJ1-2 and V is TRBV6-2 or TRBV6-3; D is perhaps TRBD1 (6 bases). CDR3 length: 15 residues. The V gene's germline CDR1 is MNHEY and CDR2 SVGEGT. V lost 5 bases, J lost 4 bases, and 17 bases lay in between. The CDR3 here is CASSAQGSWSYGYTF. CDR3 bases: TGTGCCAGCAGTGCACAGGGCAGTTGGAGCTATGGCTACACCTTC.

This clone appeared a single time. The chain uses TRBV28 and TRBJ1-3; perhaps TRBD1 as D (5 bases). V dropped 4 bases and J dropped 2 bases, with 24 bases sitting between them. The CDR3 length is 19 residues. CDR1 MDHEN and CDR2 SYDVKM come from the germline V gene. Here the CDR3 DNA reads TGTGCCAGCAGTTCTCCCCTAATGGGAACCCAGGACACTGGAAACACCATATATTTT. It codes for CASSSPLMGTQDTGNTIYF.

DNA for the CDR3: TGTGCCAGCAGTGATTTTAATTATAATTCACCCCTCCACTTT. The encoded protein is CASSDFNYNSPLHF. The chain employs TRBV25-1 and TRBJ1-6; D is unresolved. The CDR3 has 14 residues. Trimming removed 3 bases from V and 4 bases from J, with 7 bases in between. Germline values: CDR1 MGHDK, CDR2 SYGVNS.

This chain joins TRBV7-2 and TRBJ2-5, with D unresolved. V lost 5 bases, J lost 3 bases, and 4 bases lay in between. Germline V gene data show CDR1 as SGHTA and CDR2 as FQGNSA. This CDR3 comprises 11 residues. This CDR3 reads CASSNEETQYF. The CDR3 DNA is TGTGCCAGCAGCAACGAAGAGACCCAGTACTTC. The full variable domain, in which reference TRBV7-2 and TRBJ2-5 provide the parts outside the CDR3, is GAGVSQSPSNKVTEKGKDVELRCDPISGHTALYWYRQSLGQGLEFLIYFQGNSAPDKSGLPSDRFSAERTGGSVSTLTIQRTQQEDSAVYLCASSNEETQYFGPGTRLLVL.

The V and J genes are TRBV7-8 and TRBJ2-6, with a weak D call TRBD2 (5 bases). The germline CDR1 and CDR2 sequences are SGHVS and FQNEAQ. The CDR3 loop spans 16 amino acids. Trimming stripped 4 bases from V and 0 bases from J, with 10 bases between. In nucleotides, the CDR3 is TGTGCCAGCAGCTCGGACTTAAACTCTGGGGCCAACGTCCTGACTTTC. It encodes CASSSDLNSGANVLTF. Full variable domain (missing parts from reference TRBV7-8 and TRBJ2-6): GAGVSQSPRYKVAKRGQDVALRCDPISGHVSLFWYQQALGQGPEFLTYFQNEAQLDKSGLPSDRFFAERPEGSVSTLKIQRTQQEDSAVYLCASSSDLNSGANVLTFGAGSRLTVL.

V and J are TRBV11-2 and TRBJ2-3, with 10 bases aligning to TRBD2. V shed 1 base and J 2 bases; nucleotides not matched to a gene: 12. In germline, CDR1 is SGHAT, CDR2 FQNNGV. The CDR3 runs 19 residues. The CDR3 region has the DNA TGTGCCAGCAGCTTAGGCCCTAGCGGGAGCCCCTCGAACACAGATACGCAGTATTTT. Protein product: CASSLGPSGSPSNTDTQYF.

V is TRBV6-2 or TRBV6-3 and J is TRBJ2-7; 7 bases match TRBD2. Germline CDR1 MNHEY, CDR2 SVGEGT. V was pared by 4 bases and J by 7 bases, with 7 bases of the junction left unmatched. This CDR3 has 13 amino acids. CDR3 sequence: CASSLGREREQYF. CDR3 DNA sequence: TGTGCCAGCAGTTTGGGGCGGGAGAGGGAGCAGTACTTC.

This sequence joins TRBV7-2 and TRBJ1-2; weak D call: TRBD1 (6 bases). CDR1 is SGHTA and CDR2 is FQGNSA in the germline V gene. Trimming stripped 5 bases from V and 2 bases from J, with 12 bases between. This CDR3 is built from 14 residues. CDR3 bases: TGTGCCAGCAGCAGAGGGGGGGCGAACTATGGCTACACCTTC. Encoded protein: CASSRGGANYGYTF.

The chain couples TRBV30 to TRBJ1-3; weak D call: TRBD1 (6 bases). CDR1 GTSNPN and CDR2 SVGIG come from the germline V gene (reference sequence). Trimming pared 2 bases from V and 0 bases from J, leaving 11 bases between. The CDR3 runs to 15 residues. The CDR3, as DNA: TGTGCCTGGAGTATAGGGGGAGCCTCTGGAAACACCATATATTTT. Translation: CAWSIGGASGNTIYF.

CDR3 sequence: CASSLRGVQETQYF. In nucleotides, the CDR3 is TGTGCCAGCAGTTTACGGGGGGTTCAAGAGACCCAGTACTTC. The chain links TRBV27 to TRBJ2-5; 7 nucleotides align to TRBD2. The CDR3 has 14 amino acids. In germline, CDR1 is MNHEY, CDR2 SMNVEV (reference sequence). The J segment lost 2 bases and the V segment lost 2 bases, leaving 2 bases of the junction unmatched.

Written as DNA, the CDR3 is TGTGCCAGCCGACCTACCCAAGGGGGCTACACCTTC. Its protein product is CASRPTQGGYTF. V gene TRBV28 combines with J gene TRBJ1-2; D is unresolved. Per the germline V gene, CDR1 is MDHEN and CDR2 is SYDVKM. The CDR3 runs to 12 residues. With 8 bases removed from V and 8 bases from J, the gap between germline ends came to 15 bases.

The rearrangement joins TRBV19 to TRBJ2-3; a possible D gene is TRBD2 (6 bases). V was shortened by 6 bases and J by 3 bases, with 13 bases between the two germline ends. The CDR3 runs to 14 residues. CDR1 LNHDA and CDR2 SQIVND come from the germline V gene (reference sequence). CDR3 nucleotides: TGTGCCAGTAGGGGGGGTGGATTAACAGATACGCAGTATTTT. Translated: CASRGGGLTDTQYF.

This chain uses TRBV6-5 with TRBJ2-5, with 8 bases matching TRBD1. Trimming took 1 base from V and 3 from J; bases not matched to a gene: 4. CDR3 size: 15 residues. Germline values: CDR1 MNHEY, CDR2 SVGAGI. The CDR3 protein is CASSYLTGDEETQYF. The CDR3 region has the DNA TGTGCCAGCAGTTACTTGACAGGGGACGAAGAGACCCAGTACTTC.

The chain employs TRBV6-5 and TRBJ2-7; 10 bases match TRBD1. The CDR3 is 15 amino acids. Trimming removed 6 bases from V and 2 bases from J; junction bases left unmatched: 7. The V gene's germline CDR1 is MNHEY and CDR2 SVGAGI. CDR3 in amino acids: CASSAGTGVPYEQYF. CDR3 coding DNA: TGTGCCAGCAGCGCAGGGACAGGGGTACCCTACGAGCAGTACTTC.